A selection of T cell receptor beta chains follows, all from one sample in a study of blood T cell repertoires in COVID-19. Data came from immunoSEQ multiplex PCR; TCRdb stores just in-frame clones and leaves some out. The repertoire holds hundreds of thousands of clones, with roughly nine tenths as singletons. The sequencing input was peripheral blood. The receptors stem from a man aged 40-49 years with acute or convalescent COVID-19. CDR3s leave out the opening cysteine and the closing phenylalanine or tryptophan. Clone size is stated in some rows and not others, as once, few, many or a class when expanded.

j_call v_call clone_size cdr3_aa
TRBJ1-2 TRBV4-1 - ASSETGTGNYGYT
TRBJ1-1 TRBV6-1 - ASSDWAGHPEAF
TRBJ1-1 TRBV5-1 - ASRLSDRYTEAF
TRBJ2-1 TRBV4-1 - ASSQPSGSYNEQF
TRBJ2-3 TRBV7-2 - ASSSPGTLDSSPDTQY
TRBJ1-2 TRBV28 once ASNGQAGGGYT
TRBJ2-7 TRBV7-2 - ASSVDQGTYEQY
TRBJ1-2 TRBV19 once ASRRGGYGYT
TRBJ2-7 TRBV6-1 - ASSELRLGPEQY
TRBJ2-1 TRBV4-3 - ASSQDWLAINEQF
TRBJ2-3 TRBV6-1 - ASSEGQDTDTQY
TRBJ1-3 TRBV5-4 - ASSLGLPGVSGNTIY